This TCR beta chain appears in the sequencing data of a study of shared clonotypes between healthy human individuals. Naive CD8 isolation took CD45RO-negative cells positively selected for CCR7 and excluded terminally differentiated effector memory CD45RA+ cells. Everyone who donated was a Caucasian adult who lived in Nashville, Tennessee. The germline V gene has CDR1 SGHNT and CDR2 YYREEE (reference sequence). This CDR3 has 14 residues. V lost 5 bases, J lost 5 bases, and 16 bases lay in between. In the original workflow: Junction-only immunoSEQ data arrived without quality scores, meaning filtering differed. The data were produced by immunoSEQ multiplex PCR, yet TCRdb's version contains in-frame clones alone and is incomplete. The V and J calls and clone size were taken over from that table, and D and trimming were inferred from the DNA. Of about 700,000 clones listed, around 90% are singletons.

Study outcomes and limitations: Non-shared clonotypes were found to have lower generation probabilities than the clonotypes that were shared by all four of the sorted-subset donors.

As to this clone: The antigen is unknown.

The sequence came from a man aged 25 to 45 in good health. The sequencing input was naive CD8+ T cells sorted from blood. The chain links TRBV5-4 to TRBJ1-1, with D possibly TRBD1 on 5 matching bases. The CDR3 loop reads CASSSDSEGTEAFF. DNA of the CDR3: TGTGCCAGCAGTTCGGACTCCGAGGGGACTGAAGCTTTCTTT.